This T cell receptor beta chain was identified in a study of T cell changes during pregnancy in multiple sclerosis. Germline lookup yields CDR1 SGHTA and CDR2 FQGNSA. Trimming removed 8 bases from V and 8 bases from J; junction bases left unmatched: 3. CDR3 length equals 11 residues. Profiling relied on immunoSEQ multiplex PCR, and the TCRdb table lists in-frame clones only, not all of them. The data show around 100,000 clones, roughly 92% seen once. This sample comprised peripheral blood, obtained after pregnancy. The chain has TRBV7-2 and TRBJ1-1; TRBD1 matches at 9 bases. The TCR comes from a female donor with multiple sclerosis, enrolled in a pregnancy study. CDR3 residues: CASGTGGEAFF. As DNA, the CDR3 is TGTGCCAGCGGCACAGGGGGCGAAGCTTTCTTT. Variable domain in full (rest from reference TRBV7-2 and TRBJ1-1): GAGVSQSPSNKVTEKGKDVELRCDPISGHTALYWYRQSLGQGLEFLIYFQGNSAPDKSGLPSDRFSAERTGGSVSTLTIQRTQQEDSAVYLCASGTGGEAFFGQGTRLTVV.